This T cell receptor beta chain was profiled in a study of blood T cells in healthy people across ages. This CDR3 spans 13 amino acids. Between the trimmed V and J ends, which lost 0 bases and 2 bases, there was a span of 8 bases. CDR1 and CDR2 (germline): DFQATT, SNEGSKA (reference sequence). A second PCR, run for 7 to 11 cycles, used a sample-barcoded 5' primer plus a J-beta primer mix. A single record per CDR3 protein comes from TCRdb applying MiXCR to the 5' RACE reads. The table records under 2,000,000 distinct CDR3 sequences, 49% of them present only once. Specimen: blood. This sequence originates from a woman in her 40s in good health. The chain has TRBV20-1 and TRBJ2-7; D remains ambiguous. As DNA, the CDR3 is TGCAGTGCTAGAGAGGCGGTCCCCTACGAGCAGTACTTC. Translating it yields CSAREAVPYEQYF.